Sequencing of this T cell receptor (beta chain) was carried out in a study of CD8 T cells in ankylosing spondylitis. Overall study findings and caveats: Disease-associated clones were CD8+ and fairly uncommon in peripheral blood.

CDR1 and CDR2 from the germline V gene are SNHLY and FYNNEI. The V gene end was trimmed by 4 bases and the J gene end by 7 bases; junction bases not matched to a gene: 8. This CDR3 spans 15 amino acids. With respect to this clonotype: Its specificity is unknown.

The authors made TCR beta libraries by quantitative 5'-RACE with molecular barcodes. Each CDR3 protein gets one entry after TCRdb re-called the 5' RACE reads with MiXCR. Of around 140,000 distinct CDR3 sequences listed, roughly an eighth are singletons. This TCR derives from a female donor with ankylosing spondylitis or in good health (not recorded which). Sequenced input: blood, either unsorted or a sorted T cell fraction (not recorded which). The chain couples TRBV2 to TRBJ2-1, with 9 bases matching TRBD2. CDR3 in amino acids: CASSAASGGYNEQFF. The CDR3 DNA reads TGTGCCAGCAGTGCCGCCAGCGGGGGGTATAATGAGCAGTTCTTC.